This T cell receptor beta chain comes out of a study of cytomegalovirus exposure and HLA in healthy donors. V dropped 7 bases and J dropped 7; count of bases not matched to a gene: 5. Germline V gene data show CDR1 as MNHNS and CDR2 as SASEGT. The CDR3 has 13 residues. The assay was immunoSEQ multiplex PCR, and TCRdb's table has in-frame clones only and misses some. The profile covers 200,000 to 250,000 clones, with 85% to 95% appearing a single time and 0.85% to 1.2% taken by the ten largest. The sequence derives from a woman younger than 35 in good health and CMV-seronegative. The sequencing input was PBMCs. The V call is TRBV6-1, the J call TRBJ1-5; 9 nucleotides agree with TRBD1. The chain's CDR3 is CASTQDRGQPQHF. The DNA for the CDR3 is TGTGCCAGCACCCAGGACAGGGGCCAGCCCCAGCATTTT.